Here is one TCR beta chain with its context. The source of the sample is a study of T cell responses to AZD1222 COVID-19 vaccine. Clones were sequenced by immunoSEQ multiplex PCR, and TCRdb holds only the in-frame ones, with some missing. There are 100,000 or so clones in the sample; about 90% occur only once, and roughly 10% lies in the top ten. The sequencing here drew on peripheral blood, taken 28 days after the second AZD1222 dose. The TCR was taken from an adult who received the AZD1222 COVID-19 vaccine.

CDR3 in DNA: TGTGCCAGCCAAACCAAGGGCTATGGCTACACCTTC. Its protein is CASQTKGYGYTF. V is TRBV25-1 and J is TRBJ1-2; no reliable D call. Germline CDR1 MGHDK, CDR2 SYGVNS. The V and J ends lost 8 bases and 4 bases respectively, with 11 bases between them. The CDR3 consists of 12 residues.